The 13 T cell receptor beta chains below all came from one sample that was sequenced in a study of T cell responses to AZD1222 COVID-19 vaccine. Data came from immunoSEQ multiplex PCR; TCRdb stores just in-frame clones and leaves some out. The sample comprises 79,000 or so clones, approximately 89% of which are singletons, and roughly 5% rests with the top ten. The sample in question was peripheral blood, obtained 28 days after the second AZD1222 dose. These receptors all come from an adult who received the AZD1222 COVID-19 vaccine.

The rearrangement uses TRBV6-5 and TRBJ1-2; 8 nucleotides match TRBD1. The germline V gene has CDR1 MNHEY and CDR2 SVGAGI. V gave up 8 bases and J gave up 5 bases; unmatched junction bases: 13. This CDR3 is 15 amino acids long. The CDR3: CASPRTGQADYGYTF. The CDR3 DNA sequence: TGTGCCAGCCCCAGGACAGGGCAGGCGGATTATGGCTACACCTTC.

The CDR3 nucleotides are TGTGCCAGCAGCTTAAGGACAGCCTCTGGAAACACCATATATTTT. This codes for CASSLRTASGNTIYF. V and J are TRBV7-8 and TRBJ1-3, with D perhaps matching TRBD1 (6 bases). There are 15 residues in the CDR3. V was clipped by 2 bases and J by 0 bases, with 8 bases between them. Per the germline V gene, CDR1 is SGHVS and CDR2 is FQNEAQ.

The chain joins TRBV6-6 to TRBJ2-3, with a tentative D call TRBD2 (6 bases). The germline V gene has CDR1 MNHNY and CDR2 SVGAGI (reference sequence). This CDR3 is built from 14 residues. V gave up 5 bases and J gave up 0 bases, with 9 bases separating them. DNA for the CDR3: TGTGCCAGCAGTGCGGGGCCGAGCACAGATACGCAGTATTTT. This gives the protein CASSAGPSTDTQYF.

This clone was observed a handful of times. The V and J genes are TRBV3-1 (or the pseudogene TRBV3-2) and TRBJ1-3, with 7 bases lining up with TRBD1. This CDR3 spans 18 amino acids. Trimming cost V 1 base and J 1 base; bases outside gene matches: 10. Germline assignment: CDR1 LGHDT and CDR2 YNNKEL (reference sequence). CDR3 protein: CASSQVFGTDSSGNTIYF. The CDR3 DNA reads TGTGCCAGCAGCCAAGTGTTCGGGACAGACAGTTCTGGAAACACCATATATTTT.

The chain carries TRBV15 and TRBJ1-6; D gene ambiguous. Germline CDR1 is LNHNV and CDR2 is YYDKDF (reference sequence). V was trimmed by 6 bases and J by 6 bases, leaving 6 bases between them. The CDR3 runs to 12 residues. CDR3 sequence: CATRATNSPLHF. DNA for the CDR3: TGTGCCACCAGAGCCACTAATTCACCCCTCCACTTT.

The gene calls are TRBV6-1 and TRBJ1-6; D not certain. CDR3 length equals 15 residues. The germline CDR1 and CDR2 sequences are MNHNS and SASEGT. Trimming pared 1 base from V and 2 bases from J, leaving 6 bases between. For the CDR3, the DNA is TGTGCCAGCAGTGAAGAAACAGCCTATAATTCACCCCTCCACTTT. As protein: CASSEETAYNSPLHF.

J is TRBJ2-7 and V is TRBV9; D perhaps matches TRBD2 (5 bases). The V end lost 0 bases, the J end lost 3 bases, and 28 bases lay between the germline ends. The CDR3 consists of 20 residues. Germline assignment: CDR1 SGDLS and CDR2 YYNGEE. Here the CDR3 reads CASSVARIGLLRLFDYEQYF. The DNA for the CDR3 is TGTGCCAGCAGCGTAGCAAGGATAGGCCTTCTTCGACTATTTGACTACGAGCAGTACTTC.

V is TRBV9 and J is TRBJ2-2, with 10 nucleotides matching TRBD1. CDR3 length: 15 residues. V dropped 3 bases and J dropped 6; count of bases not matched to a gene: 5. Germline CDR1 and CDR2: SGDLS and YYNGEE. CDR3: CASSAGQGFAGELFF. The DNA for the CDR3 is TGTGCCAGCAGCGCGGGACAGGGGTTCGCCGGGGAGCTGTTTTTT.

The V gene is TRBV23-1, the J gene TRBJ1-1, with 9 bases matching TRBD1. TRBV23-1 is an ORF, and what it does is uncertain. The junction had 5 bases not matched to a gene; V was cut back by 6 bases and J by 0 bases. The CDR3 is 15 residues long. Written as DNA, the CDR3 is TGCGCCAGCAGGTTTACAGGGGGCCTGAACACTGAAGCTTTCTTT. It specifies CASRFTGGLNTEAFF.

This chain joins TRBV9 and TRBJ1-1, with D perhaps matching TRBD1 (5 bases). CDR1 and CDR2 from the germline V gene are SGDLS and YYNGEE. This CDR3 contains 15 residues. V was pared by 4 bases and J by 3 bases, with 16 bases between. DNA of the CDR3: TGTGCCAGCAGCCCCCCTGGGACCCTATACACTGAAGCTTTCTTT. This translates into CASSPPGTLYTEAFF. Full variable domain (missing parts from reference TRBV9 and TRBJ1-1): DSGVTQTPKHLITATGQRVTLRCSPRSGDLSVYWYQQSLDQGLQFLIQYYNGEERAKGNILERFSAQQFPDLHSELNLSSLELGDSALYFCASSPPGTLYTEAFFGQGTRLTVV.

The gene calls are TRBV11-2 and TRBJ1-2, with 8 bases fitting TRBD1. V lost 0 bases to trimming and J lost 4 bases; unmatched junction nucleotides: 1. The CDR3 totals 14 residues. From germline, CDR1 is SGHAT and CDR2 FQNNGV. CDR3 region: CASSLEDRGYGYTF. Here the CDR3 DNA reads TGTGCCAGCAGCTTAGAAGACAGGGGCTATGGCTACACCTTC.

The chain is built from TRBV5-3 and TRBJ1-1, with TRBD1 matching 9 bases. TRBV5-3 is an ORF, and what it does is uncertain. The junction had 11 bases not matched to a gene; V was cut back by 3 bases and J by 11 bases. The CDR3 runs 14 residues. In DNA form, the CDR3 reads TGTGCCAGAAGCTCCTCCGGGACAGGGCGGGTGGCTTTCTTT. It translates to CARSSSGTGRVAFF.

This rearrangement joins TRBV6-5 to TRBJ1-1, with 8 bases matching TRBD1. Trimming removed 0 bases from V and 10 bases from J; junction bases left unmatched: 10. Germline CDR1 MNHEY, CDR2 SVGAGI. This CDR3 contains 15 residues. The CDR3 DNA reads as TGTGCCAGCAGTTACTCTCGACGGACAGGGCCGTCAGCTTTCTTT. It is translated as CASSYSRRTGPSAFF.